This passage covers 14 T cell receptor beta chains from one sample sequenced in a study of blood T cell repertoires in COVID-19. The assay was immunoSEQ multiplex PCR, and TCRdb's table has in-frame clones only and misses some. This table has about 270,000 clones, approximately 86% appearing once. The sequencing input was peripheral blood. Source of these receptors: a woman in her late teens or twenties with acute or convalescent COVID-19.

The J gene is TRBJ1-1, the V gene TRBV30; a weak D match, TRBD1 (6 bases). Germline lookup yields CDR1 GTSNPN and CDR2 SVGIG (reference sequence). There are 11 residues in the CDR3. Trimming pared 2 bases from V and 8 bases from J, leaving 9 bases between. CDR3 in DNA: TGTGCCTGGAGTAGGGACATAGAAGCTTTCTTT. This gives the protein CAWSRDIEAFF.

V gene TRBV19 combines with J gene TRBJ2-2; D possibly corresponds to TRBD2 (6 bases). There are 18 residues in the CDR3. Germline CDR1 reads LNHDA; CDR2 reads SQIVND (reference sequence). Deletions cut 6 bases from V and 4 bases from J, with 24 bases between. The CDR3 loop reads CASSIFGPRGGLTGELFF. CDR3 in DNA: TGTGCCAGTAGCATCTTTGGGCCCCGGGGAGGCCTCACCGGGGAGCTGTTTTTT.

The CDR3 region has the DNA TGTGCCAGCAGCCAAGACTACACAGGGAGCTCCTACAATGAGCAGTTCTTC. Protein product: CASSQDYTGSSYNEQFF. The chain is built from TRBV3-1 (or the pseudogene TRBV3-2) and TRBJ2-1, with a weak D call TRBD1 (6 bases). The CDR3 is 17 amino acids. Trimming shortened V by 0 bases and J by 0 bases, and 12 bases separated the two germline ends. Germline assignment: CDR1 LGHDT and CDR2 YNNKEL (reference sequence).

The genes are TRBV12-5 and TRBJ1-1, with D uncertain. V was cut by 2 bases and J by 4 bases, with 8 bases left in between. This CDR3 has 13 residues. Germline assignment: CDR1 LGHNT and CDR2 FRNRAP. CDR3 nucleotide sequence: TGTGCTAGTGGTTTGTCCCGGGGCACTGAAGCTTTCTTT. This sequence encodes CASGLSRGTEAFF.

The chain carries TRBV6-5 and TRBJ1-1; D remains ambiguous. From germline, CDR1 is MNHEY and CDR2 SVGAGI. Trimming pared 2 bases from V and 6 bases from J, leaving 7 bases between. The CDR3 contains 12 residues. CDR3 sequence reads: CASSYVGAEAFF. CDR3 nucleotide sequence: TGTGCCAGCAGTTACGTCGGAGCTGAAGCTTTCTTT.

The chain couples TRBV19 to TRBJ2-6; possibly TRBD2 for D (7 bases). Germline V CDR1 and CDR2: LNHDA, SQIVND (reference sequence). This CDR3 region has 19 residues. The V end was cut by 2 bases, the J end by 0 bases, with 17 bases between. The CDR3 DNA sequence: TGTGCCAGTAGTATATTACGGGGGGCGCATGGCTCTGGGGCCAACGTCCTGACTTTC. Residues: CASSILRGAHGSGANVLTF.

The rearrangement joins TRBV3-1 (or the pseudogene TRBV3-2) to TRBJ2-7; D might be TRBD2 (6 bases). Germline V gives CDR1 LGHDT, CDR2 YNNKEL (reference sequence). The CDR3 has 13 residues. Trimming removed 6 bases at V and 6 bases at J, with 15 bases between. The CDR3 DNA reads as TGTGCCAGCAGTCGGGACTTTCAGTTCGAGCAGTACTTC. Protein product: CASSRDFQFEQYF.

The chain couples TRBV5-6 to TRBJ2-3, with a tentative D call TRBD2 (5 bases). There are 14 residues in the CDR3. CDR1 SGHDT and CDR2 YYEEEE come from the germline V gene. The V end lost 2 bases, the J end lost 1 base, and 8 bases lay between the germline ends. In nucleotides, the CDR3 is TGTGCCAGCAGCTTCGGTAGCGGCACAGATACGCAGTATTTT. It specifies CASSFGSGTDTQYF.

The chain recombines TRBV29-1 with TRBJ2-1; the match to TRBD2 covers 15 bases. The CDR3 loop spans 18 amino acids. Germline assignment: CDR1 SQVTM and CDR2 ANQGSEA. The trim removed 4 bases at V and 3 bases at J, leaving 10 bases unmatched. The CDR3 DNA reads as TGCAGCGTTGCCCTGATGGGGACTAGCGGGAGGAACTACAATGAGCAGTTCTTC. The encoded protein is CSVALMGTSGRNYNEQFF.

The chain joins TRBV19 to TRBJ2-1; 10 nucleotides line up with TRBD1. This CDR3 is 14 amino acids long. The germline V gene has CDR1 LNHDA and CDR2 SQIVND (reference sequence). Trimming cost V 4 bases and J 8 bases; bases outside gene matches: 5. CDR3 loop: CASSRGQGSHEQFF. In DNA, the CDR3 is TGTGCCAGTAGTAGGGGACAGGGGTCCCATGAGCAGTTCTTC.

This clone was counted only a few times. The chain carries TRBV12-5 and TRBJ1-5; D gene uncertain. Between the trimmed V and J ends, which lost 0 bases and 5 bases, there was a span of 8 bases. The CDR3 has 14 residues. Per the germline V gene, CDR1 is LGHNT and CDR2 is FRNRAP. The CDR3 loop reads CASGLVAGDQPQHF. In DNA, the CDR3 is TGTGCTAGTGGTTTGGTGGCAGGTGATCAGCCCCAGCATTTT.

This rearrangement joins TRBV5-4 to TRBJ2-7, with 7 bases fitting TRBD1. J gave up 7 bases and V 3 bases, and 7 bases lay outside the gene matches. This CDR3 has 13 amino acids. Germline V gene data show CDR1 as SGHNT and CDR2 as YYREEE (reference sequence). In DNA form, the CDR3 reads TGTGCCAGCAGCTCGATGACAGGGCCGGAGCAGTACTTC. Amino acid sequence: CASSSMTGPEQYF.

The rearrangement uses TRBV6-2 or TRBV6-3 and TRBJ2-7, with 13 nucleotides matching TRBD2. This CDR3 is 15 amino acids long. The V and J ends lost 5 bases and 6 bases, in that order; junction bases with no gene match: 7. The germline V gene encodes CDR1 MNHEY and CDR2 SVGEGT. This CDR3 is CASSPGLAGVSEQYF. The CDR3 bases are TGTGCCAGCAGTCCCGGACTAGCGGGAGTAAGCGAGCAGTACTTC.

This clone is a singleton in its sample. The J gene is TRBJ2-4, the V gene TRBV23-1, with D tentatively TRBD1 (6 bases). TRBV23-1 is noted as an ORF with a role that remains uncertain. CDR3 length: 14 residues. V dropped 9 bases and J dropped 1 base, with 13 bases sitting between them. The chain's CDR3 is CARKRQGAKNIQYF. For the CDR3, the DNA is TGCGCCAGGAAGCGGCAGGGGGCCAAAAACATTCAGTACTTC.